There are a few counts of the clone carrying this TCR beta chain. CDR1 is LNHNV and CDR2 is YYDKDF in the germline V gene (reference sequence). V was shortened by 2 bases and J by 2 bases, with 10 bases between the two germline ends. This CDR3 contains 15 residues. These data come from a study of blood T cells in healthy people across ages. Then a second PCR, running roughly 7 to 11 cycles, was carried out with a sample-barcoded 5' primer and a J-beta primer mix. One entry per CDR3 protein, called by TCRdb with MiXCR from the 5' RACE reads. The top ten clones hold under 30% of a sample with around 780,000 distinct CDR3 sequences, approximately 53% of them seen once.

The TCR sequence derives from a man aged 35-49 years in good health. This rearrangement joins TRBV15 to TRBJ1-5, with D uncertain. The sample taken for sequencing was blood. The chain's CDR3 is CATSRNGFGNQPQHF. Written as DNA, the CDR3 is TGTGCCACCAGCAGAAACGGGTTTGGCAATCAGCCCCAGCATTTT.